Each of the 21 T cell receptor beta chains below was sequenced from the same sample in a study of T cell responses to AZD1222 COVID-19 vaccine. Here immunoSEQ multiplex PCR was the method, and the copy in TCRdb shows in-frame clones only, minus some. This sample has around 130,000 clones, with roughly 90% found just once. Material: peripheral blood, obtained 28 days after the second dose of the MenACWY control vaccine. The origin of the receptors is an adult who received the MenACWY meningococcal vaccine as a control.

The V gene is TRBV3-1 (or the pseudogene TRBV3-2), the J gene TRBJ1-1; D may be TRBD1 (5 bases). V lost 1 base and J lost 2, with 11 bases in between. Germline-derived CDR1 and CDR2 are LGHDT and YNNKEL (reference sequence). The CDR3 extends over 15 amino acids. The CDR3, as DNA: TGTGCCAGCAGCCAAGTTTTCACAGGTAACACTGAAGCTTTCTTT. Translation gives CASSQVFTGNTEAFF.

V is TRBV11-2 and J is TRBJ2-1, with 8 bases matching TRBD1. Trimming at V came to 0 bases and at J to 0 bases, leaving 10 bases not matched to a gene. The CDR3 has 19 amino acids. Germline V gives CDR1 SGHAT, CDR2 FQNNGV. DNA for the CDR3: TGTGCCAGCAGCTTAGATTTCTCTCCAGGGGGCAGCTCCTACAATGAGCAGTTCTTC. It encodes CASSLDFSPGGSSYNEQFF.

This chain connects TRBV6-5 to TRBJ2-5, with unresolved D. This CDR3 is 14 amino acids long. The germline V and J ends were trimmed by 4 bases and 0 bases, with 9 bases remaining between them. Germline V gene lookup returns CDR1 MNHEY and CDR2 SVGAGI. The CDR3 nucleotides read TGTGCCAGCAGTTCTAGGGTGTACCAAGAGACCCAGTACTTC. This encodes CASSSRVYQETQYF.

This clone appeared a few times. In DNA, the CDR3 is TGTGCCAGCAGCCAGGGAGCGGGGGGGCTTCTAAATGAGCAGTTCTTC. This translates into CASSQGAGGLLNEQFF. V is TRBV14 and J is TRBJ2-1; 10 bases line up with TRBD2. Per germline, CDR1 SGHDN and CDR2 FVKESK. The junction had 9 bases not matched to a gene; V was cut back by 3 bases and J by 7 bases. This CDR3 is 16 amino acids long.

The genes are TRBV24-1 and TRBJ2-4, with D perhaps assigned TRBD1 or TRBD2 (6 bases each). Germline V gene data show CDR1 as KGHDR and CDR2 as SFDVKD. V lost 7 bases and J 0 bases, leaving 12 bases between the germline ends. There are 15 residues in the CDR3. CDR3 coding DNA: TGTGCCACCAGCGACGGGGGCCTAGCCAAAAACATTCAGTACTTC. This translates into CATSDGGLAKNIQYF.

This clone turned up a few times. CDR3 sequence: CASSGNPGRNTEAFF. The CDR3 nucleotides read TGTGCCAGCAGCGGTAATCCGGGGAGGAACACTGAAGCTTTCTTT. This rearrangement joins TRBV3-1 (or the pseudogene TRBV3-2) to TRBJ1-1, with D uncertain. The CDR3 sequence is 15 residues long. With 5 bases removed from V and 1 base from J, the gap between germline ends came to 14 bases. Germline-derived CDR1 and CDR2 are LGHDT and YNNKEL (reference sequence).

V usage is TRBV6-6 and J usage is TRBJ2-7; 8 nucleotides align to TRBD1. The germline V gene has CDR1 MNHNY and CDR2 SVGAGI (reference sequence). With V trimmed by 6 bases and J by 0 bases, 7 bases remained unmatched. The CDR3 runs 15 residues. CDR3 sequence reads: CASRPKDRVSYEQYF. Written as DNA, the CDR3 is TGTGCCAGCAGGCCCAAGGACAGGGTCTCCTACGAGCAGTACTTC.

CDR3 in DNA: TGCGCCAGCAGCCAACTGGACGCCGGGAACACTGAAGCTTTCTTT. Protein: CASSQLDAGNTEAFF. The chain has TRBV4-1 and TRBJ1-1; D unresolved. CDR3 length: 15 residues. CDR1 is MGHRA, CDR2 YSYEKL, per germline. The germline V and J ends were trimmed by 2 bases and 1 base, with 11 bases remaining between them.

This sequence joins TRBV9 and TRBJ1-5; no definite D call. CDR3 length: 12 residues. Trimming took 4 bases from V and 5 from J, leaving 7 bases between them. Looked up from germline, CDR1 is SGDLS and CDR2 is YYNGEE. The CDR3 DNA is TGTGCCAGCAGCCCCCATCATCAGCCCCAGCATTTT. Its translation: CASSPHHQPQHF.

The sample holds one count of this clone. V gene TRBV2 combines with J gene TRBJ1-5; 7 nucleotides line up with TRBD1. CDR3 length: 16 residues. Germline values: CDR1 SNHLY, CDR2 FYNNEI. After removal of 4 bases from V and 2 bases from J, the junction contained 8 bases not matched to a gene. CDR3 sequence (DNA): TGTGCCAGCAGTGGTTACAGGGGTACTGGCAATCAGCCCCAGCATTTT. This translates into CASSGYRGTGNQPQHF.

The V gene is TRBV18, the J gene TRBJ1-2, with a tentative D call TRBD1 (5 bases). CDR3 length: 14 residues. Germline-derived CDR1 and CDR2 are KGHSH and LQKENI. The V end was cut by 2 bases, the J end by 8 bases, with 15 bases between. This CDR3 reads CASSPTGLDWGYTF. The CDR3 DNA is TGTGCCAGCTCACCAACAGGCCTAGATTGGGGCTACACCTTC. The variable domain in full, completed from reference TRBV18 and TRBJ1-2, reads NAGVMQNPRHLVRRRGQEARLRCSPMKGHSHVYWYRQLPEEGLKFMVYLQKENIIDESGMPKERFSAEFPKEGPSILRIQQVVRGDSAAYFCASSPTGLDWGYTFGSGTRLTVV.

The V and J genes are TRBV11-2 and TRBJ1-6; D unresolved. V lost 1 base and J 8 bases, leaving 15 bases between the germline ends. CDR1 and CDR2 from the germline V gene are SGHAT and FQNNGV. The CDR3 length is 16 residues. The CDR3 DNA follows: TGTGCCAGCAGCTTAGCCCCAAGAAGGTTGGATTCACCCCTCCACTTT. It codes for CASSLAPRRLDSPLHF.

The chain combines TRBV28 with TRBJ2-2; the D is unclear. Germline V gene sequence: CDR1 MDHEN, CDR2 SYDVKM. The V and J ends lost 7 bases and 5 bases respectively, with 5 bases between them. The CDR3 has 11 amino acids. CDR3 sequence: CASIQTGELFF. CDR3 bases: TGTGCCAGCATCCAAACCGGGGAGCTGTTTTTT. Variable domain in full (rest from reference TRBV28 and TRBJ2-2): DVKVTQSSRYLVKRTGEKVFLECVQDMDHENMFWYRQDPGLGLRLIYFSYDVKMKEKGDIPEGYSVSREKKERFSLILESASTNQTSMYLCASIQTGELFFGEGSRLTVL.

The chain recombines TRBV10-3 with TRBJ1-5; D is perhaps TRBD1 (6 bases). Trimming left V 10 bases short and J 0 bases short, with 13 bases between. Germline V gene lookup returns CDR1 ENHRY and CDR2 SYGVKD. This CDR3 has 14 amino acids. CDR3 in amino acids: CASGGLYSNQPQHF. In DNA form, the CDR3 reads TGTGCCAGCGGGGGCCTTTATAGCAATCAGCCCCAGCATTTT.

The gene calls are TRBV10-3 and TRBJ1-4, with a possible D match to TRBD1 (6 bases). Per germline, CDR1 ENHRY and CDR2 SYGVKD. With 6 bases removed from V and 5 bases from J, the gap between germline ends came to 10 bases. This CDR3 is built from 13 residues. CDR3 DNA: TGTGCCATCAGCAGGGGAGGGAATGAAAAACTGTTTTTT. Protein sequence: CAISRGGNEKLFF.

This chain links TRBV14 with TRBJ1-2; tentatively, D is TRBD1 (5 bases). The CDR3 spans 21 residues. The germline V and J ends were trimmed by 3 bases and 5 bases, with 34 bases remaining between them. In germline, CDR1 is SGHDN, CDR2 FVKESK. The CDR3 loop is CASSHRHTRDSERLAGYGYTF. Here the CDR3 DNA reads TGTGCCAGCAGCCACCGCCACACGCGGGACTCCGAACGTCTAGCGGGATATGGCTACACCTTC.

This clone was recorded only once. This chain joins TRBV5-4 and TRBJ1-2, with 7 bases identical to TRBD1. Germline CDR1 is SGHNT and CDR2 is YYREEE (reference sequence). The CDR3 has 13 residues. V lost 4 bases, J lost 5 bases, and 5 bases stayed unmatched. The CDR3 loop reads CASSARDRYGYTF. CDR3 sequence (DNA): TGTGCCAGCAGCGCCCGGGACAGATATGGCTACACCTTC.

V usage is TRBV6-5 and J usage is TRBJ1-2; 7 bases line up with TRBD1. Looked up from germline, CDR1 is MNHEY and CDR2 is SVGAGI. After removal of 6 bases from V and 2 bases from J, the junction contained 6 bases not matched to a gene. The CDR3 totals 14 residues. CDR3 sequence: CASRSQGTNYGYTF. The DNA for the CDR3 is TGTGCCAGCAGATCACAGGGGACGAACTATGGCTACACCTTC.

This clone was picked up one time. The DNA of the CDR3 is TGTGCCAGCAGTTTTAATTACGAGCAGTACTTC. As protein: CASSFNYEQYF. The chain joins TRBV28 to TRBJ2-7; no reliable D call. CDR3 length: 11 residues. Deletions cut 3 bases from V and 4 bases from J, with 4 bases between. CDR1 is MDHEN and CDR2 is SYDVKM in the germline V gene.

The chain employs TRBV2 and TRBJ2-3, with 12 bases that match TRBD2. Germline CDR1 reads SNHLY; CDR2 reads FYNNEI. The ends lost 5 bases at V and 1 base at J; junction bases unmatched: 10. The length of the CDR3 is 18 residues. The DNA for the CDR3 is TGTGCCAGCAGTAGACTAGCGGGAGTTGGTGTGGGCACAGATACGCAGTATTTT. Translation: CASSRLAGVGVGTDTQYF.

This chain uses TRBV12-3 or TRBV12-4 with TRBJ1-2, with no clear D. There are 12 residues in the CDR3. V was cut by 5 bases and J by 5 bases, with 9 bases left in between. The chain's CDR3 is CASSARSYGYTF. The CDR3 nucleotides are TGTGCCAGCAGTGCGCGTTCTTATGGCTACACCTTC.